The clone carrying this T cell receptor beta chain was detected many times. Its matching antigen is unknown. The TCR library protocol was used to attach unique molecular identifiers. These identifiers were attached to individual cDNA molecules. TCRdb re-derived calls from the 5' RACE reads in MiXCR, one entry per CDR3 protein. The sample yields some 48,000 distinct CDR3 sequences, roughly 9.8% seen once. The sample originates from a study of early T cells in non-severe SARS-CoV-2 infection. Study overall: Sequenced bulk RNA came from whole blood that was unsorted, and chains were unpaired.

Study results and caveats: VDJdb matches were skewed toward anti-spike CD8 T cell responses.

This CDR3 region has 19 residues. With 4 bases clipped from V and 2 bases from J, the junction kept 13 bases outside the gene matches. The chain carries TRBV12-3 or TRBV12-4 and TRBJ2-1; 11 bases agree with TRBD2. The source of this sequence is an adult who was a healthcare worker with PCR-confirmed SARS-CoV-2 infection or an uninfected control (not recorded which). Sequencing was performed on whole blood. In DNA form, the CDR3 reads TGTGCCAGCAGTTACAACACGCCGACTAGCGGGACCACCTACAATGAGCAGTTCTTC. This gives the protein CASSYNTPTSGTTYNEQFF.